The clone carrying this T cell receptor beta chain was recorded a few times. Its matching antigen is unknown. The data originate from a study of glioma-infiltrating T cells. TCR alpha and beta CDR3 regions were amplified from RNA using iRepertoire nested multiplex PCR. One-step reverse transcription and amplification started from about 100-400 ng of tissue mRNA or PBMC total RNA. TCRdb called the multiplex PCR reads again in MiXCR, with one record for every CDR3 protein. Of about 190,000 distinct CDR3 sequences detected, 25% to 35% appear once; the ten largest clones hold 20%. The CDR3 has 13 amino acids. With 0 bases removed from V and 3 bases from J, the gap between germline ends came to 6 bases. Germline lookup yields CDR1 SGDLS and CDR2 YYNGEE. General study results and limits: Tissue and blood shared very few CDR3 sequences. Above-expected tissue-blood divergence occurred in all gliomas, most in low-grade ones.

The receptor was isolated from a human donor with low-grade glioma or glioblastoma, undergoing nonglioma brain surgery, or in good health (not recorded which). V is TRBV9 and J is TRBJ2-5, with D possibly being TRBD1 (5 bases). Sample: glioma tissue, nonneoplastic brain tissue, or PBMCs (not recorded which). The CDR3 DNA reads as TGTGCCAGCAGCGTAGGACAGAAAGAGACCCAGTACTTC. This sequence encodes CASSVGQKETQYF. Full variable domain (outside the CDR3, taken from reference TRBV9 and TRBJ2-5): DSGVTQTPKHLITATGQRVTLRCSPRSGDLSVYWYQQSLDQGLQFLIQYYNGEERAKGNILERFSAQQFPDLHSELNLSSLELGDSALYFCASSVGQKETQYFGPGTRLLVL.